These 5 T cell receptor beta chains came from one sample sequenced in a study of T cell responses to AZD1222 COVID-19 vaccine. The table came from immunoSEQ multiplex PCR; TCRdb's copy has only in-frame clones and leaves some out. The data show under 140,000 clones, with roughly 87% seen just once and approximately 3.5% held by the top ten. The sequences come from peripheral blood, collected on day 0 of AZD1222 vaccination. The receptors stem from an adult in good health.

The CDR3 DNA is TGTGCCAGCAGCTTAGCAGGACTAGCGGGGGGCCGGGGCACAGATACGCAGTATTTT. Its protein is CASSLAGLAGGRGTDTQYF. The chain has TRBV11-1 and TRBJ2-3, with TRBD2 identical over 14 bases. Germline V CDR1 and CDR2: SGHAT, FQDESV (reference sequence). CDR3 size: 19 residues. V gave up 0 bases and J gave up 1 base; unmatched junction bases: 6. The full variable domain, rest sourced from reference TRBV11-1 and TRBJ2-3, is EAEVAQSPRYKITEKSQAVAFWCDPISGHATLYWYRQILGQGPELLVQFQDESVVDDSQLPKDRFSAERLKGVDSTLKIQPAELGDSAMYLCASSLAGLAGGRGTDTQYFGPGTRLTVL.

The chain carries TRBV10-3 and TRBJ2-3; the D is unclear. Germline V gene sequence: CDR1 ENHRY, CDR2 SYGVKD. The germline V and J ends were trimmed by 4 bases and 2 bases, with 4 bases remaining between them. This CDR3 is built from 12 residues. CDR3 in DNA: TGTGCCATCAGTGCCGACACAGATACGCAGTATTTT. Its translation is CAISADTDTQYF.

V usage is TRBV27 and J usage is TRBJ1-2, with no clear D. There are 16 residues in the CDR3. Trimming stripped 3 bases from V and 0 bases from J, with 14 bases between. Germline values: CDR1 MNHEY, CDR2 SMNVEV (reference sequence). CDR3 amino acids: CASSFLPKRANYGYTF. The CDR3 DNA follows: TGTGCCAGCAGTTTTTTACCCAAGAGGGCTAACTATGGCTACACCTTC.

CDR3 residues: CASSSRGSGRSSYNEQFF. CDR3 nucleotides: TGTGCCAGCAGCTCCCGGGGGAGCGGAAGGAGCTCCTACAATGAGCAGTTCTTC. The V and J genes are TRBV11-2 and TRBJ2-1; a possible D gene is TRBD2 (6 bases). The V gene lost 4 bases and the J gene lost 0 bases, with 19 bases spanning the gap. The CDR3 sequence is 18 residues long. Germline V gene data show CDR1 as SGHAT and CDR2 as FQNNGV.

The rearrangement uses TRBV6-5 and TRBJ1-1, with D unresolved. The CDR3 sequence is 13 residues long. Per the germline V gene, CDR1 is MNHEY and CDR2 is SVGAGI. V was trimmed by 7 bases and J by 2 bases, leaving 11 bases between them. CDR3 protein: CASTRTLNTEAFF. For the CDR3, the DNA is TGTGCCAGCACAAGGACGCTAAACACTGAAGCTTTCTTT.